This TCR beta chain was identified during a study of blood T cell repertoires in COVID-19. On the study more broadly: The study drew acute and convalescent COVID-19 samples from the United States, Italy and Spain. T cells, B-cell-depleted T cells, or PBMCs provided the cDNA or gDNA that served as material.

CDR3 length: 14 residues. CDR1 is KGHSH and CDR2 is LQKENI in the germline V gene. Trimming took off 6 bases at V and 7 bases at J, with 15 bases between the two ends. Original handling: Scientists estimated how many nucleated cells there were by amplifying reference gene primers. Clones were sequenced by immunoSEQ multiplex PCR, and TCRdb holds only the in-frame ones, with some missing. That table gives V, J and clone size, and the DNA gave D and trimming. The table has 200,000 to 250,000 clones, 82% seen once. The sequence was obtained from a woman in her thirties or forties with acute or convalescent COVID-19. Sequencing was performed on peripheral blood. The chain has TRBV18 and TRBJ2-2; D might be TRBD1 (6 bases). The CDR3 protein is CASSPEAGVGELFF. CDR3 in DNA: TGTGCCAGCTCCCCCGAGGCAGGGGTCGGGGAGCTGTTTTTT.